This passage covers 8 T cell receptor beta chains from one sample sequenced in a study of Graves' ophthalmopathy and Graves' hyperthyroidism. Amplification of the TCR beta CDR3 regions used RNA transcripts (as template). First-round RT-PCR relied on HTBI primers, and a second-round multiplex PCR came next. TCRdb called the multiplex PCR reads again in MiXCR, with one record for every CDR3 protein. Among about 740,000 distinct CDR3 sequences listed, approximately 40% were seen once. The specimen sequenced was peripheral blood. The receptors shown here come from an adult man with Graves' ophthalmopathy.

This clonotype was counted many times. This chain joins TRBV10-3 and TRBJ2-5; D not certain. Germline loops: CDR1 ENHRY, CDR2 SYGVKD. The CDR3 covers 13 residues. V shed 4 bases and J shed 0 bases, with 6 bases lying between them. The CDR3 sequence: CAISGPHQETQYF. The DNA of the CDR3 is TGTGCCATCAGTGGGCCACACCAAGAGACCCAGTACTTC.

This clonotype was counted at least ten times. The chain couples TRBV9 to TRBJ1-3; 8 bases match TRBD1. The CDR3 is made up of 15 amino acids. In germline, CDR1 is SGDLS, CDR2 YYNGEE. The V segment lost 0 bases and the J segment 4 bases; nucleotides outside the gene matches: 3. The CDR3: CASSVAGQGGNTIYF. DNA of the CDR3: TGTGCCAGCAGCGTAGCAGGACAGGGAGGAAACACCATATATTTT.

This clonotype was seen a few times. This chain uses TRBV14 with TRBJ2-7, with no clear D. Trimming pared 0 bases from V and 2 bases from J, leaving 14 bases between. The V gene's germline CDR1 is SGHDN and CDR2 FVKESK. The CDR3 spans 16 residues. CDR3 DNA: TGTGCCAGCAGCCAAGATTTATCGAAGGGAACCTACGAGCAGTACTTC. Amino acid sequence: CASSQDLSKGTYEQYF.

The V gene is TRBV10-3, the J gene TRBJ2-5; possible D gene TRBD2, 6 bases. Trimming removed 7 bases from V and 9 bases from J, with 33 bases in between. CDR3 length equals 18 residues. Germline V gene sequence: CDR1 ENHRY, CDR2 SYGVKD. In nucleotides, the CDR3 is TGTGCCATCAAAGTTCAGTCGTGTGGTGCGGGGAGCAATCAGCCCCAGTACTTC. Translating it yields CAIKVQSCGAGSNQPQYF.

This chain joins TRBV7-9 and TRBJ2-7; D remains ambiguous. The CDR3 is 14 residues long. Germline CDR1 and CDR2: SEHNR and FQNEAQ (reference sequence). V was clipped by 5 bases and J by 2 bases, with 13 bases between them. As DNA, the CDR3 is TGTGCCAGCAGCGAAGGGCTGGGTCCCTACGAGCAGTACTTC. It is translated as CASSEGLGPYEQYF. The entire variable domain, with the rest obtained from reference TRBV7-9 and TRBJ2-7, is as follows: DTGVSQNPRHKITKRGQNVTFRCDPISEHNRLYWYRQTLGQGPEFLTYFQNEAQLEKSRLLSDRFSAERPKGSFSTLEIQRTEQGDSAMYLCASSEGLGPYEQYFGPGTRLTVT.

The chain uses TRBV12-3 or TRBV12-4 and TRBJ1-5, with D possibly being TRBD1 (5 bases). The CDR3 runs 17 residues. V gave up 3 bases and J gave up 0 bases, with 15 bases separating them. The chain's CDR3 is CASSFLARALSNQPQHF. CDR3 nucleotides: TGTGCCAGCAGTTTTTTGGCCAGGGCCCTTAGCAATCAGCCCCAGCATTTT.

Concerning this clonotype: One junction end disagrees with the germline gene, perhaps due to a read error. CDR3 sequence (DNA): TGTGCCAGCAGTTCGACCGCGGACAATCAGCCCCAGTACTTC. Translating gives CASSSTADNQPQYF. V is TRBV10-3 and J is TRBJ2-5; weak D call: TRBD1 (5 bases). CDR1 is ENHRY and CDR2 is SYGVKD in the germline V gene. The CDR3 spans 14 residues.

The chain links TRBV20-1 to TRBJ2-7; 8 nucleotides agree with TRBD1. Trimming removed 5 bases from V and 3 bases from J; junction bases left unmatched: 6. This CDR3 spans 13 amino acids. Germline CDR1 reads DFQATT; CDR2 reads SNEGSKA (reference sequence). The CDR3 DNA reads as TGCAGTGCTGGGGACAGGAGGTACTACGAGCAGTACTTC. Translation: CSAGDRRYYEQYF.